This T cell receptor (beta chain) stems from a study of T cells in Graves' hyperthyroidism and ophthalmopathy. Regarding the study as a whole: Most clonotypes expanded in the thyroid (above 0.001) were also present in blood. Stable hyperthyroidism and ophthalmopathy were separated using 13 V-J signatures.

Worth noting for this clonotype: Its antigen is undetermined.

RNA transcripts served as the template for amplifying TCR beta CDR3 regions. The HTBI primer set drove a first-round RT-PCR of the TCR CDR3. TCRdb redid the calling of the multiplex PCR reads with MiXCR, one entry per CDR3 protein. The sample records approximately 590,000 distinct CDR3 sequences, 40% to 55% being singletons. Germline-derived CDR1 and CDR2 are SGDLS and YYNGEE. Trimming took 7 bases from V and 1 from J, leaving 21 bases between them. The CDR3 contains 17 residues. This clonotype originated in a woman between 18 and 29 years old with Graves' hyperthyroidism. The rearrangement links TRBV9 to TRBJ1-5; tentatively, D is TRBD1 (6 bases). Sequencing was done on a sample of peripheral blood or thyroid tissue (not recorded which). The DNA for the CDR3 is TGTGCCAGCTCACCAACCCTCGGGGGCCGCAGCAATCAGCCCCAGCATTTT. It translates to CASSPTLGGRSNQPQHF.